Below, 20 T cell receptor beta chains from the same sample are listed, as sequenced in a study of shared clonotypes between healthy human individuals. Profiled with immunoSEQ multiplex PCR; TCRdb holds only in-frame clones, not every one. The sample includes approximately 1.4 million clones, around 98% of them seen just once. The sequenced sample consisted of naive CD4+ T cells sorted from blood. Specified subset: CD45RA+ positively selected. These receptors were taken from a man aged 30-40 years in good health.

The chain uses TRBV6-1 and TRBJ2-3; the D gene is possibly TRBD2 (5 bases). Trimming removed 4 bases at V and 2 bases at J, with 10 bases between. Germline-derived CDR1 and CDR2 are MNHNS and SASEGT. The CDR3 totals 14 residues. The CDR3 DNA follows: TGTGCCAGCAGTGGGGGAGACTTCACAGATACGCAGTATTTT. Protein: CASSGGDFTDTQYF.

The CDR3 DNA follows: TGCGCCAGCAGCCTTAGCAGACTAGCGGGCCACCGGGGGGAGACCCAGTACTTC. This codes for CASSLSRLAGHRGETQYF. The V gene is TRBV5-1, the J gene TRBJ2-5, with 10 bases identical to TRBD2. With 4 bases clipped from V and 5 bases from J, the junction kept 17 bases outside the gene matches. The CDR3 spans 18 residues. The germline V gene has CDR1 SGHRS and CDR2 YFSETQ.

The table lists this clone with a count of one. The genes are TRBV29-1 and TRBJ2-7; 7 bases match TRBD2. The CDR3 loop spans 15 amino acids. CDR1 and CDR2 from the germline V gene are SQVTM and ANQGSEA. With V trimmed by 3 bases and J by 1 base, 9 bases remained unmatched. In DNA form, the CDR3 reads TGCAGCGTTGAGGTGGGCGGGAGTGGGTCCTACGAGCAGTACTTC. Protein product: CSVEVGGSGSYEQYF.

The chain is built from TRBV6-5 and TRBJ1-1; D might be TRBD1 (5 bases). CDR3 length equals 14 residues. Trimming removed 7 bases from V and 3 bases from J, with 15 bases in between. The germline V gene encodes CDR1 MNHEY and CDR2 SVGAGI. CDR3 in DNA: TGTGCCAGCAACGCATTTGCGGGGGACACTGAAGCTTTCTTT. Encoded protein: CASNAFAGDTEAFF.

The chain links TRBV28 to TRBJ2-3; TRBD1 or TRBD2 may be the D gene (6 bases each). The V end lost 6 bases, the J end lost 1 base, and 14 bases lay between the germline ends. CDR1 is MDHEN and CDR2 is SYDVKM in the germline V gene. This CDR3 spans 15 amino acids. The CDR3 sequence: CASRGAPGGTDTQYF. CDR3 coding DNA: TGTGCCAGCAGGGGGGCTCCGGGGGGCACAGATACGCAGTATTTT.

The J gene is TRBJ2-1, the V gene TRBV11-2; D unclear. Between the trimmed V and J ends, which lost 4 bases and 5 bases, there was a span of 9 bases. The CDR3 spans 13 residues. Germline CDR1 and CDR2: SGHAT and FQNNGV. The CDR3 coding sequence is TGTGCCAGCAGCTCCCCAGCCCACAATGAGCAGTTCTTC. Its translation is CASSSPAHNEQFF.

The V call is TRBV28, the J call TRBJ2-1; 7 nucleotides line up with TRBD1. The CDR3 length is 15 residues. Looked up from germline, CDR1 is MDHEN and CDR2 is SYDVKM. V was pared by 2 bases and J by 4 bases, with 5 bases of the junction left unmatched. Written as DNA, the CDR3 is TGTGCCAGCAGTTTACAGGACAGGTTTTACAATGAGCAGTTCTTC. Its protein product is CASSLQDRFYNEQFF. The full variable domain, in which reference TRBV28 and TRBJ2-1 provide the parts outside the CDR3, is DVKVTQSSRYLVKRTGEKVFLECVQDMDHENMFWYRQDPGLGLRLIYFSYDVKMKEKGDIPEGYSVSREKKERFSLILESASTNQTSMYLCASSLQDRFYNEQFFGPGTRLTVL.

The chain uses TRBV6-5 and TRBJ1-5; unclear D gene. The CDR3 runs to 13 residues. V dropped 6 bases and J dropped 0 bases, with 6 bases sitting between them. CDR1 is MNHEY and CDR2 is SVGAGI in the germline V gene. The CDR3 reads CASREYSNQPQHF. The CDR3, as DNA: TGTGCCAGCAGGGAATATAGCAATCAGCCCCAGCATTTT.

This rearrangement joins TRBV7-2 to TRBJ2-3; D is unresolved. This CDR3 has 11 amino acids. Germline CDR1 SGHTA, CDR2 FQGNSA. Trimming stripped 6 bases from V and 6 bases from J, with 7 bases between. CDR3 nucleotide sequence: TGTGCCAGCAGGGGTTATGATACGCAGTATTTT. This codes for CASRGYDTQYF. The full variable domain, completed using reference TRBV7-2 and TRBJ2-3, is GAGVSQSPSNKVTEKGKDVELRCDPISGHTALYWYRQSLGQGLEFLIYFQGNSAPDKSGLPSDRFSAERTGGSVSTLTIQRTQQEDSAVYLCASRGYDTQYFGPGTRLTVL.

The rearrangement uses TRBV27 and TRBJ2-5; 8 nucleotides align to TRBD1. V lost 5 bases and J lost 5; bases outside the gene matches: 4. Germline-derived CDR1 and CDR2 are MNHEY and SMNVEV (reference sequence). The CDR3 totals 13 residues. CDR3 DNA sequence: TGTGCCAGCAGTCTGCAGGGGGCTGAGACCCAGTACTTC. The encoded protein is CASSLQGAETQYF.

The V gene is TRBV18, the J gene TRBJ1-3, with D uncertain. The CDR3 covers 19 residues. Per germline, CDR1 KGHSH and CDR2 LQKENI. Deletions cut 3 bases from V and 4 bases from J, with 25 bases between. CDR3 sequence (DNA): TGTGCCAGCTCACCTCTTCGCAGCCACGAAAGGACCGGCGGAAACACCATATATTTT. Its protein product is CASSPLRSHERTGGNTIYF.

This chain uses TRBV6-6 with TRBJ1-4, with D unclear. The CDR3 runs 14 residues. Germline-derived CDR1 and CDR2 are MNHNY and SVGAGI (reference sequence). V was cut by 3 bases and J by 2 bases, with 7 bases left in between. The CDR3 reads CASSYDTTNEKLFF. The CDR3 DNA reads TGTGCCAGCAGTTATGACACTACTAATGAAAAACTGTTTTTT.

This clone occurred once. The J gene is TRBJ2-4, the V gene TRBV27, with 8 positions matching TRBD2. V gave up 2 bases and J gave up 0 bases; unmatched junction bases: 3. CDR1 MNHEY and CDR2 SMNVEV come from the germline V gene (reference sequence). The CDR3 runs 16 residues. Here the CDR3 DNA reads TGTGCCAGCAGTTTAAATAGCGGGATAGCCAAAAACATTCAGTACTTC. Protein sequence: CASSLNSGIAKNIQYF.

V gene TRBV5-1 combines with J gene TRBJ1-1; possibly TRBD1 for D (5 bases). Trimming took 3 bases from V and 1 from J, leaving 7 bases between them. The CDR3 runs 13 residues. Per germline, CDR1 SGHRS and CDR2 YFSETQ. The CDR3 spells CASSWGRNTEAFF. DNA for the CDR3: TGCGCCAGCAGCTGGGGCAGGAACACTGAAGCTTTCTTT.

This chain links TRBV15 with TRBJ1-1; possible D gene TRBD1, 5 bases. Trimming left V 0 bases short and J 1 base short, with 12 bases between. Germline V gene data show CDR1 as LNHNV and CDR2 as YYDKDF (reference sequence). The CDR3 extends over 16 amino acids. CDR3: CATSRDRGRRNTEAFF. The CDR3, as DNA: TGTGCCACCAGCAGAGATCGGGGCAGGCGGAACACTGAAGCTTTCTTT.

This clone was seen only once. An end of the junction differs from the germline gene, which may be a read error. This sample includes further DNA sequences coding for the same CDR3. The CDR3 is CASSFLGTYNEQFF. The DNA of the CDR3 is TGTGCCAGTAGCTTCCTTGGGACCTACAATGAGCAGTTCTTC. J is TRBJ2-1 and V is TRBV11-2; no firm D call. The CDR3 loop spans 14 amino acids. CDR1 is SGHAT and CDR2 is FQNNGV in the germline V gene.

The chain recombines TRBV19 with TRBJ2-3; the match to TRBD1 covers 10 bases. V lost 8 bases, J lost 2 bases, and 4 bases stayed unmatched. The CDR3 covers 14 residues. CDR1 LNHDA and CDR2 SQIVND come from the germline V gene (reference sequence). This CDR3 is CASGGQGFTDTQYF. The CDR3 region has the DNA TGTGCCAGTGGGGGACAGGGGTTCACAGATACGCAGTATTTT. The variable domain in full, with the rest retrieved from reference TRBV19 and TRBJ2-3, is DGGITQSPKYLFRKEGQNVTLSCEQNLNHDAMYWYRQDPGQGLRLIYYSQIVNDFQKGDIAEGYSVSREKKESFPLTVTSAQKNPTAFYLCASGGQGFTDTQYFGPGTRLTVL.

The chain carries TRBV29-1 and TRBJ2-6, with D perhaps TRBD1 (6 bases). There are 16 residues in the CDR3. V was shortened by 5 bases and J by 1 base, with 15 bases between the two germline ends. The germline V gene encodes CDR1 SQVTM and CDR2 ANQGSEA. The CDR3 DNA reads as TGCAGCGTTACCGGGACACGGTTATCTGGGGCCAACGTCCTGACTTTC. This translates into CSVTGTRLSGANVLTF.

The chain is built from TRBV4-1 and TRBJ2-2, with D possibly matching TRBD2 (6 bases). CDR1 and CDR2 from the germline V gene are MGHRA and YSYEKL. The CDR3 has 17 amino acids. V dropped 0 bases and J dropped 1 base, with 12 bases sitting between them. The CDR3, as DNA: TGCGCCAGCAGCCAAGATCCCGCGGGATGGAACACCGGGGAGCTGTTTTTT. This codes for CASSQDPAGWNTGELFF.

The chain employs TRBV7-9 and TRBJ1-1; D might be TRBD1 (5 bases). Per germline, CDR1 SEHNR and CDR2 FQNEAQ (reference sequence). CDR3 size: 14 residues. The V end lost 1 base, the J end lost 3 bases, and 9 bases lay between the germline ends. This chain's CDR3 is CASSLGGSDTEAFF. The CDR3 coding sequence is TGTGCCAGCAGCTTAGGGGGCTCGGACACTGAAGCTTTCTTT.